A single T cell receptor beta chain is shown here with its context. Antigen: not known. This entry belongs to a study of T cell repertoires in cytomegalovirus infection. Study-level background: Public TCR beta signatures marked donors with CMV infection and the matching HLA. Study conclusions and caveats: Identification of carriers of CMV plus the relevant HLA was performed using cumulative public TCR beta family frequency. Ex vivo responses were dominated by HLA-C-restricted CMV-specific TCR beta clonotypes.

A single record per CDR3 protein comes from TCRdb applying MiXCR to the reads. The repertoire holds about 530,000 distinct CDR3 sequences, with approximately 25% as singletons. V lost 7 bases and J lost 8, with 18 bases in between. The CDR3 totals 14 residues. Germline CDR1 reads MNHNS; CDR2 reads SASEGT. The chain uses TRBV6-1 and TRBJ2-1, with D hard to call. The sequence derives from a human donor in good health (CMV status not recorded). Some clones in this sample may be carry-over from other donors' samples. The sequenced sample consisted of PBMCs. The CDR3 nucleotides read TGTGCCAGCAAGGCCGAGCCCCTTGTCCATGAGCAGTTCTTC. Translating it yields CASKAEPLVHEQFF.